This note documents a single TCR beta chain sequence. Seattle cases were enrolled at active infection and followed longitudinally. The CDR3 consists of 13 residues. Germline V gives CDR1 GTSNPN, CDR2 SVGIG (reference sequence). The V gene lost 4 bases and the J gene lost 0 bases, with 9 bases spanning the gap. The method was immunoSEQ multiplex PCR; TCRdb's version includes in-frame clones alone and lacks a portion of them. In the table there are under 450,000 clones, around 91% of which are singletons. This specimen comes from a study of blood T cell repertoires in COVID-19. Study-level information: Collection of acute and convalescent COVID-19 samples took place in the United States, Italy and Spain. T cells, B-cell-depleted T cells, or PBMCs supplied cDNA or gDNA.

This sequence originates from a middle-aged woman with COVID-19, enrolled during active disease. The rearrangement joins TRBV30 to TRBJ1-1; tentatively, D is TRBD1 (6 bases). The sample was peripheral blood. The CDR3 spells CAWKTGMNTEAFF. DNA for the CDR3: TGTGCCTGGAAAACAGGGATGAACACTGAAGCTTTCTTT.